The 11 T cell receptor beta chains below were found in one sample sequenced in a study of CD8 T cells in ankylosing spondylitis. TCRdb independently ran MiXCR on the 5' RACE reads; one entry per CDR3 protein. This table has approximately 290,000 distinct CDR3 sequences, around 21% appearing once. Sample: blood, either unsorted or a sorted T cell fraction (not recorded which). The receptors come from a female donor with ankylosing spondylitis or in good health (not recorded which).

This CDR3 is CASSLRDRSSPLHF. The CDR3 DNA sequence: TGTGCCAGCAGCCTCCGGGACAGGAGTTCACCCCTCCACTTT. The chain couples TRBV12-3 or TRBV12-4 to TRBJ1-6; TRBD1 matches 8 bases. The CDR3 consists of 14 residues. Trimming cost V 6 bases and J 9 bases; bases outside gene matches: 7.

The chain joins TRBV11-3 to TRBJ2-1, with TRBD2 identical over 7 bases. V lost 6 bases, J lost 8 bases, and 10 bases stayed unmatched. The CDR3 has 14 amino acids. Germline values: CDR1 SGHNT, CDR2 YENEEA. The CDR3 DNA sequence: TGTGCCAGCAGTCTGGGGGGGGAGGCCGATGAGCAGTTCTTC. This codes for CASSLGGEADEQFF.

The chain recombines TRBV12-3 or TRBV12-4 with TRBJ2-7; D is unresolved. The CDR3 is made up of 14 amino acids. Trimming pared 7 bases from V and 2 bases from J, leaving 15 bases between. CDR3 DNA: TGTGCCAGCAATGACCGACGCAGTCCCTACGAGCAGTACTTC. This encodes CASNDRRSPYEQYF.

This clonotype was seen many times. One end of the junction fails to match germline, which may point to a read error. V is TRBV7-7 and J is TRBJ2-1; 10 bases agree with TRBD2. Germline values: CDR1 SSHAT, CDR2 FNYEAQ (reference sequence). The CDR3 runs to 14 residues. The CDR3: CASSLAGGLGEQFF. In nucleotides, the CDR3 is TGTGCTAGCAGCTTAGCGGGGGGTCTAGGTGAGCAGTTCTTC. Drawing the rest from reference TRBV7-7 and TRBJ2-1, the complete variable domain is GAGVSQSPRYKVTKRGQDVTLRCDPISSHATLYWYQQALGQGPEFLTYFNYEAQPDKSGLPSDRFSAERPEGSISTLTIQRTEQRDSAMYRCASSLAGGLGEQFFGPGTRLTVL.

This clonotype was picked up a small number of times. CDR3 sequence reads: CASSSQGRGTDTQYF. Here the CDR3 DNA reads TGTGCCAGCAGCTCCCAGGGAAGGGGGACAGATACGCAGTATTTT. This chain joins TRBV7-2 and TRBJ2-3; D may be TRBD1 (6 bases). Deletions cut 4 bases from V and 3 bases from J, with 14 bases between. The CDR3 length is 15 residues. Germline assignment: CDR1 SGHTA and CDR2 FQGNSA. Full variable domain (remainder filled in from reference TRBV7-2 and TRBJ2-3): GAGVSQSPSNKVTEKGKDVELRCDPISGHTALYWYRQSLGQGLEFLIYFQGNSAPDKSGLPSDRFSAERTGGSVSTLTIQRTQQEDSAVYLCASSSQGRGTDTQYFGPGTRLTVL.

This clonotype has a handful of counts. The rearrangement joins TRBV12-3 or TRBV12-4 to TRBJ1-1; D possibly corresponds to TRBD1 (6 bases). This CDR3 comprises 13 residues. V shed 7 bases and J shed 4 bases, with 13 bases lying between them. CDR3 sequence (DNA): TGTGCCAGCACTACGCGGGGGGCCACTGAAGCTTTCTTT. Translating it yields CASTTRGATEAFF.

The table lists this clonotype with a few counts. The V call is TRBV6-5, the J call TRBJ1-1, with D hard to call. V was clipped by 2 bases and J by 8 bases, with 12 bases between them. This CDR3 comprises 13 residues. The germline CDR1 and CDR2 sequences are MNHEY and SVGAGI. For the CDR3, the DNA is TGTGCCAGCAGTTACACCACCAGCTCCGAAGCTTTCTTT. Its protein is CASSYTTSSEAFF.

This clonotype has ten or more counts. CDR3 nucleotides: TGTGCCAGCAGCTTAGGGATAGCGGGAGGAGCCGATATTAGCACAGATACGCAGTATTTT. Protein sequence: CASSLGIAGGADISTDTQYF. The chain links TRBV7-6 to TRBJ2-3; 10 bases agree with TRBD2. V gave up 1 base and J gave up 0 bases; unmatched junction bases: 13. CDR3 length: 20 amino acids. Germline V gene data show CDR1 as SGHVS and CDR2 as FNYEAQ.

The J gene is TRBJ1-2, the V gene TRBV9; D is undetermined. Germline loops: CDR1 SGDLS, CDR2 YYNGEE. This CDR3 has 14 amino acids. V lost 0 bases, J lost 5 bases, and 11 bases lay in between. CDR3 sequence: CASSVAPVSYGYTF. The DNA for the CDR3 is TGTGCCAGCAGCGTAGCCCCCGTCTCATATGGCTACACCTTC.

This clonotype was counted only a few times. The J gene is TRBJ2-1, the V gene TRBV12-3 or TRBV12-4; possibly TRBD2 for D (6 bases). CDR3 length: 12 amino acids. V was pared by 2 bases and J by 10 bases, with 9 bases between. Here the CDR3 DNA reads TGTGCCAGCAGTTTACGGGGGAGAGAGCAGTTCTTC. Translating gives CASSLRGREQFF.

The CDR3 region has the DNA TGTGCCTGGAGGGGGTACACTGAAGCTTTCTTT. Amino acid sequence: CAWRGYTEAFF. This chain connects TRBV30 to TRBJ1-1; the D is unclear. Germline values: CDR1 GTSNPN, CDR2 SVGIG (reference sequence). V lost 3 bases and J 3 bases, leaving 5 bases between the germline ends. The length of the CDR3 is 11 residues.